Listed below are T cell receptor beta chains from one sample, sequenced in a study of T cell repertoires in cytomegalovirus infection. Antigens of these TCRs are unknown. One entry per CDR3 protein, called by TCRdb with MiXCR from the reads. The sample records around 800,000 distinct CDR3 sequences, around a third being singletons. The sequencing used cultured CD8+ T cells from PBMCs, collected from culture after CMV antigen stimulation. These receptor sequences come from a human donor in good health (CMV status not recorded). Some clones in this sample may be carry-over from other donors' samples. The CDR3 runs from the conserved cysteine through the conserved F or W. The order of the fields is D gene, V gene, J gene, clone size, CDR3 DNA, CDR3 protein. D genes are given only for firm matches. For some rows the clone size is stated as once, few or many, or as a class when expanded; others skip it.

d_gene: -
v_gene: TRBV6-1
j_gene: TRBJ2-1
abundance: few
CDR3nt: TGTGCCAGCAGTGTCGGGGCCTCCTACAATGAGCAGTTCTTC
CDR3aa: CASSVGASYNEQFF

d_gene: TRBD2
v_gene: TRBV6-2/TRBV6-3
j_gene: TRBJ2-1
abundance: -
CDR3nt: TGTGCCAGCAACTGGATCTGGGCTAGCGGGGATCTCGTGGACAATGAGCAGTTCTTC
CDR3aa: CASNWIWASGDLVDNEQFF

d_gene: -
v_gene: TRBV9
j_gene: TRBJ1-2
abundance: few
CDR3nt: TGTGCCAGCAGCGTAGGAGGTGGTAACTATGGCTACACCTTC
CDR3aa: CASSVGGGNYGYTF

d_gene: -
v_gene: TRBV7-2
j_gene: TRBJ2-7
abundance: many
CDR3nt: TGTGCCAGCAGCTCCAAGACTCAGAGCTCCTACGAGCAGTACTTC
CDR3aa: CASSSKTQSSYEQYF

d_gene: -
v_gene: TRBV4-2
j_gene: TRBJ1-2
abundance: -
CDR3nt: TGTGCCAGCCTTGGTGGCAGGGACAACTATGGCTACACCTTC
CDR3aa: CASLGGRDNYGYTF

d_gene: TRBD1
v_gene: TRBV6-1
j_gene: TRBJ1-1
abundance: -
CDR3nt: TGTGCCAGCAAAACAGGGGAATACACTGAAGCTTTCTTT
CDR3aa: CASKTGEYTEAFF

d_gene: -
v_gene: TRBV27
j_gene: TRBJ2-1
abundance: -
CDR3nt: TGTGCCAGCAGTTTAAATTCCGGTCTCAATGAGCAGTTCTTC
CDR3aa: CASSLNSGLNEQFF

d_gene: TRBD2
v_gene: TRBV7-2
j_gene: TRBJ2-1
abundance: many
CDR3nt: TGTGCCAGCAGCTTAGTTAATAGCGGGTCAAAGAGCTCCTACAATGAGCAGTTCTTC
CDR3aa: CASSLVNSGSKSSYNEQFF

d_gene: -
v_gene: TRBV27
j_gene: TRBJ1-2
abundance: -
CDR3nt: TGTGCCAGCAGTTCCCTAGGGCCAAGGAACTATGGCTACACCTTC
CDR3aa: CASSSLGPRNYGYTF

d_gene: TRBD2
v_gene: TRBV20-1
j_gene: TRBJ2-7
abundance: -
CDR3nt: TGCAGTGCTAGAGCTAGCGGGGGGGCCAACGAGCAGTACTTC
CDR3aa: CSARASGGANEQYF

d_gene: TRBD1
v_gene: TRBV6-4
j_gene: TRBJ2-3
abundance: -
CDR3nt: TGTGCCAGCAGTGACTTAGGGACAGGTCGGACCAGAGGGCAGTATTTT
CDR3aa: CASSDLGTGRTRGQYF

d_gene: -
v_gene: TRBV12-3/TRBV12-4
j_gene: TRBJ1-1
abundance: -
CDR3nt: TGTGCCAGCAGTCCCTACCAAGACAGGAACACTGAAGCTTTCTTT
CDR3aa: CASSPYQDRNTEAFF

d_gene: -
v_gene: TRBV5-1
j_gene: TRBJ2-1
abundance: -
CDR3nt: TGCGCCAGCAGCTTGGGTGGCAGGGAAGTCGATGAGCAGTTCTTC
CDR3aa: CASSLGGREVDEQFF

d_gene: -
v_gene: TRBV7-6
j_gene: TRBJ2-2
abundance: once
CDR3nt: TGTGCCAGCAGCTCTACTTTCGGGGAGCTGTTTTTT
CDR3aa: CASSSTFGELFF

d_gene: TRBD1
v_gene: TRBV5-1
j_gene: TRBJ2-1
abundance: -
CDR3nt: TGCGCCAGCAGCTTCGGACAGGGGGCCGCCAATGAGCAGTTCTTC
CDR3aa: CASSFGQGAANEQFF

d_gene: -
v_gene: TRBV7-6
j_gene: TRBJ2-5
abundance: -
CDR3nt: TGTGCCAGCAGCCTGAGGTTTGGGGAGACCCAGTACTTC
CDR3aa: CASSLRFGETQYF

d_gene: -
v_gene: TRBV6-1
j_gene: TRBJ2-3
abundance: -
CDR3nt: TGTGCCAGCAGTATCGGACGGTCTAGCACAGATACGCAGTATTTT
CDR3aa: CASSIGRSSTDTQYF

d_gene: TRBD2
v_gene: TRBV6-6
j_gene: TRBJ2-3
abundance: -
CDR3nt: TGTGCCAGCGGGGAGGGACCAACAGATACGCAGTATTTT
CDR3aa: CASGEGPTDTQYF

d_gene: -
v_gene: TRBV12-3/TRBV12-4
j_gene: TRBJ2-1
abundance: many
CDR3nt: TGTGCCAGCAGTTTAGGGGACGGGGCTGAGCAGTTCTTC
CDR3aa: CASSLGDGAEQFF

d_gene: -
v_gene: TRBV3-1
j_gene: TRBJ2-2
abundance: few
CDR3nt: TGTGCCAGCAGCCAAGTCCAGTCCAAGAACACCGGGGAGCTGTTTTTT
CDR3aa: CASSQVQSKNTGELFF

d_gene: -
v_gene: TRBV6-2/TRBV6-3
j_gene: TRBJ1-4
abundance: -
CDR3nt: TGTGCCAGCAGTTGGGAAACTAATGAAAAACTGTTTTTT
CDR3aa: CASSWETNEKLFF

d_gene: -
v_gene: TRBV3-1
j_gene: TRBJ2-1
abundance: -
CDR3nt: TGTGCCAGCAGCCAAGAAACCTCCCTAGATGAGCAGTTCTTC
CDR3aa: CASSQETSLDEQFF

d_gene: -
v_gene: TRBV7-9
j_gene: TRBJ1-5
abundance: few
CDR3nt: TGTGCCAGCAGCTTAGTCGGACAGAATAGCAATCAGCCCCAGCATTTT
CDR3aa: CASSLVGQNSNQPQHF

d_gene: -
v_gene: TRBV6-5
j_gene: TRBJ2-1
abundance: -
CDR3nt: TGTGCCAGCAGTTACTCGATTGGCGCGGCCTACAATGAGCAGTTCTTC
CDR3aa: CASSYSIGAAYNEQFF

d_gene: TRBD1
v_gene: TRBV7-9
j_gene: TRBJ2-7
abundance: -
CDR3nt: TGTGCCAGCAGCTTAGAAGGAGGACAGGGGGCGAGACAGTACTTC
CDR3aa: CASSLEGGQGARQYF

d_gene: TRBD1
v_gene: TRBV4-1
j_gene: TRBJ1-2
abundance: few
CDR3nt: TGCGCCAGCAGCCATACAGGGGGAAAGGACTATGGCTACACCTTC
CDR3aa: CASSHTGGKDYGYTF

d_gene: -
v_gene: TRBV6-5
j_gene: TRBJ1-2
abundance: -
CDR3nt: TGTGCCAGCAGTTACGAACCGGGACATCCCTATGGCTACACCTTC
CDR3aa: CASSYEPGHPYGYTF

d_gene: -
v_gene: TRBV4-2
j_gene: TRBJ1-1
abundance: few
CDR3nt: TGTGCCAGCAGCCAGGCCAGGGAGACCTACACTGAAGCTTTCTTT
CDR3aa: CASSQARETYTEAFF

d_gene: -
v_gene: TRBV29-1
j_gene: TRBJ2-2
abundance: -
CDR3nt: TGCAGCGTTGGGAACATGGACACCGGGGAGCTGTTTTTT
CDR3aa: CSVGNMDTGELFF

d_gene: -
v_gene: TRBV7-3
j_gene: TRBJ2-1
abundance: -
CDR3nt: TGTGCCAGCAGCTCATCCCTGATCAATGAGCAGTTCTTC
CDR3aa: CASSSSLINEQFF

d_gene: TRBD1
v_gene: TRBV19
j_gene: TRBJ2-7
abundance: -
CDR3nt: TGTGCCAGTAGTAGACAGGGGGCCAGGCACGAGCAGTACTTC
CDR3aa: CASSRQGARHEQYF

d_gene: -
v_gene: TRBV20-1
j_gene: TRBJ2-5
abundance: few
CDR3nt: TGCAGTGCTAGTCCAGACCAAGAGACCCAGTACTTC
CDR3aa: CSASPDQETQYF

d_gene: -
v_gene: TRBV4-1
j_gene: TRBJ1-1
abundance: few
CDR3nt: TGCGCCAGCAGTCTAGAGGAACAGGGCACTGAAGCTTTCTTT
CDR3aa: CASSLEEQGTEAFF